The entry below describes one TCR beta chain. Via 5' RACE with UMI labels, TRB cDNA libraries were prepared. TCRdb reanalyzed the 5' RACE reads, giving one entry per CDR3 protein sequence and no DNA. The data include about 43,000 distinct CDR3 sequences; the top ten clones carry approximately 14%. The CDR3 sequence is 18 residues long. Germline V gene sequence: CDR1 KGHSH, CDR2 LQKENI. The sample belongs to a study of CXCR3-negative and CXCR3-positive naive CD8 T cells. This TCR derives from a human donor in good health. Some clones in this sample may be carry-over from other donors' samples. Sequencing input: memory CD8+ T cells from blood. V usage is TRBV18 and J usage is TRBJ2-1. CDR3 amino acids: CASSPRDENYGTYNEQFF. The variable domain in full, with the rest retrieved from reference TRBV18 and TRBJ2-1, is NAGVMQNPRHLVRRRGQEARLRCSPMKGHSHVYWYRQLPEEGLKFMVYLQKENIIDESGMPKERFSAEFPKEGPSILRIQQVVRGDSAAYFCASSPRDENYGTYNEQFFGPGTRLTVL.